This T cell receptor (beta chain) was documented in a study of CD4+ T cells in melanoma. Only a few counts were recorded for this clone. The target antigen is unknown. Overall study results and limits: Diverse differentiation states were reported for melanoma neoantigen-specific CD4+ T cells. A reported correlation linked neoantigen-specific CD4+ T cells to CD8+, macrophage and B cell function.

Profiled with immunoSEQ multiplex PCR; TCRdb holds only in-frame clones, not every one. The sample holds approximately 19,000 clones, 78% seen once. This CDR3 has 13 amino acids. Per germline, CDR1 SQVTM and CDR2 ANQGSEA. Trimming took 4 bases from V and 4 from J; bases not matched to a gene: 5. This chain links TRBV29-1 with TRBJ2-5, with TRBD1 matching 8 bases. This clonotype originated in a human donor with melanoma. The CDR3 region is CSVVSGGGETQYF. CDR3 sequence (DNA): TGCAGCGTTGTATCAGGGGGCGGAGAGACCCAGTACTTC. The entire variable domain, with the rest obtained from reference TRBV29-1 and TRBJ2-5, is as follows: SAVISQKPSRDICQRGTSLTIQCQVDSQVTMMFWYRQQPGQSLTLIATANQGSEATYESGFVIDKFPISRPNLTFSTLTVSNMSPEDSSIYLCSVVSGGGETQYFGPGTRLLVL.